Listed here are 6 T cell receptor beta chains from one sample, sequenced in a study of T cell repertoires in cytomegalovirus infection. TCRdb re-derived calls from the reads in MiXCR, one entry per CDR3 protein. The sample has over 45,000 distinct CDR3 sequences; nearly 20% are singletons. These receptors have no identified antigens. The sample here was CD8+ T cells from cultured PBMCs, taken from culture after CMV antigen stimulation. Source of these receptors: a human donor in good health (CMV status not recorded). Some clones in this sample may be carry-over from other donors' samples.

The table lists this clonotype with a few counts. The V gene is TRBV9, the J gene TRBJ2-3; 15 nucleotides align to TRBD2. This CDR3 is 16 amino acids long. Trimming at V came to 3 bases and at J to 6 bases, leaving 5 bases not matched to a gene. CDR1 and CDR2 (germline): SGDLS, YYNGEE. The CDR3 spells CASSARTSGRGDTQYF. The DNA for the CDR3 is TGTGCCAGCAGCGCCCGGACTAGCGGGAGGGGCGATACGCAGTATTTT.

At least ten counts were recorded for this clonotype. The V call is TRBV12-3 or TRBV12-4, the J call TRBJ1-4; a possible D gene is TRBD1 (5 bases). This CDR3 is built from 14 residues. V dropped 3 bases and J dropped 5 bases, with 10 bases sitting between them. The CDR3 nucleotides are TGTGCCAGCAGTTTCCGCCGGGGGAATGAAAAACTGTTTTTT. Translation gives CASSFRRGNEKLFF.

This chain links TRBV29-1 with TRBJ1-2; 7 bases agree with TRBD1. The CDR3 is made up of 13 amino acids. The germline V gene encodes CDR1 SQVTM and CDR2 ANQGSEA. The V segment lost 2 bases and the J segment 4 bases; nucleotides outside the gene matches: 4. The CDR3 is CSVEHRGGYGYTF. The DNA of the CDR3 is TGCAGCGTTGAACACAGGGGAGGCTATGGCTACACCTTC.

The CDR3 DNA sequence: TGCGCCAGCAGCCAAGATCGGCGGGAGCAGTTCTTC. Amino acids: CASSQDRREQFF. The chain has TRBV4-3 and TRBJ2-1; D is unresolved. This CDR3 spans 12 amino acids. Trimming pared 0 bases from V and 10 bases from J, leaving 7 bases between. CDR1 is LGHNA, CDR2 YSLEER, per germline.

The genes are TRBV4-1 and TRBJ1-1; the D gene is possibly TRBD1 (5 bases). Deletions cut 1 base from V and 7 bases from J, with 13 bases between. CDR1 is MGHRA, CDR2 YSYEKL, per germline. The CDR3 runs to 14 residues. The DNA for the CDR3 is TGCGCCAGCAGCCAAGGGGAGGGGCTGAGTGAAGCTTTCTTT. This sequence encodes CASSQGEGLSEAFF.

The genes are TRBV20-1 and TRBJ1-6, with D perhaps TRBD1 (6 bases). The V end lost 1 base, the J end lost 4 bases, and 11 bases lay between the germline ends. Germline assignment: CDR1 DFQATT and CDR2 SNEGSKA (reference sequence). CDR3 length: 15 amino acids. The CDR3 nucleotides read TGCAGTGCTAGAGTCCGGGGGCCATATAATTCACCCCTCCACTTT. Translation gives CSARVRGPYNSPLHF.